A single sample is the source of the 25 T cell receptor beta chains below, sequenced in a study of blood T cell repertoires in COVID-19. This table comes from immunoSEQ multiplex PCR, and its TCRdb copy is limited to in-frame clones, with some not included. This table holds roughly 250,000 clones, approximately 90% found once. Input material: PBMCs or T cells enriched from blood (not recorded which). These receptors originate from a middle-aged woman with acute COVID-19.

This chain joins TRBV6-5 and TRBJ2-1; D unresolved. Looked up from germline, CDR1 is MNHEY and CDR2 is SVGAGI. V was shortened by 6 bases and J by 2 bases, with 5 bases between the two germline ends. CDR3 length: 12 residues. CDR3 sequence reads: CASRSPYNEQFF. CDR3 nucleotide sequence: TGTGCCAGCAGAAGCCCCTACAATGAGCAGTTCTTC.

This chain uses TRBV9 with TRBJ2-5; TRBD2 aligns across 11 bases. CDR3 size: 17 residues. Germline loops: CDR1 SGDLS, CDR2 YYNGEE. V lost 0 bases and J lost 1; bases outside the gene matches: 5. The CDR3: CASSVGGTSGPQETQYF. CDR3 coding DNA: TGTGCCAGCAGCGTAGGAGGGACTAGCGGACCCCAAGAGACCCAGTACTTC.

This chain links TRBV5-1 with TRBJ1-1, with TRBD1 identical over 9 bases. Germline-derived CDR1 and CDR2 are SGHRS and YFSETQ. The CDR3 extends over 14 amino acids. V was clipped by 3 bases and J by 4 bases; unmatched bases: 4. The chain's CDR3 is CASSSGTGSTEAFF. The CDR3 nucleotides read TGCGCCAGCAGCTCCGGGACAGGGAGCACTGAAGCTTTCTTT.

The chain combines TRBV3-1 (or the pseudogene TRBV3-2) with TRBJ1-6; TRBD1 matches at 8 bases. Germline V lookup: CDR1 LGHDT, CDR2 YNNKEL (reference sequence). The V segment lost 4 bases and the J segment 5 bases; nucleotides outside the gene matches: 1. The CDR3 runs 14 residues. The CDR3 DNA follows: TGTGCCAGCAGCCTGGGACAGGATAATTCACCCCTCCACTTT. Its protein is CASSLGQDNSPLHF.

This chain uses TRBV5-4 with TRBJ2-3, with D perhaps matching TRBD2 (6 bases). Per germline, CDR1 SGHNT and CDR2 YYREEE (reference sequence). V was shortened by 0 bases and J by 2 bases, with 13 bases between the two germline ends. The CDR3 consists of 16 residues. CDR3 sequence (DNA): TGTGCCAGCAGCTTGGACACTACTAGCCCCACAGATACGCAGTATTTT. It translates to CASSLDTTSPTDTQYF.

V is TRBV9 and J is TRBJ2-3; D is unclear. The V gene's germline CDR1 is SGDLS and CDR2 YYNGEE. Trimming cost V 0 bases and J 0 bases, with 8 bases left between them. The CDR3 loop spans 15 amino acids. The CDR3 sequence: CASSVASLSTDTQYF. The CDR3 bases are TGTGCCAGCAGCGTAGCGAGCCTTAGCACAGATACGCAGTATTTT. Based on the CDR3 plus reference TRBV9 and TRBJ2-3, the full variable domain is DSGVTQTPKHLITATGQRVTLRCSPRSGDLSVYWYQQSLDQGLQFLIQYYNGEERAKGNILERFSAQQFPDLHSELNLSSLELGDSALYFCASSVASLSTDTQYFGPGTRLTVL.

The CDR3 DNA sequence: TGTGCCAGCAGCAAAACCCCTCTATTAGGGGGAAACTCACCCCTCCACTTT. Amino acid sequence: CASSKTPLLGGNSPLHF. The J gene is TRBJ1-6, the V gene TRBV21-1; the tabulated D call, TRBD1, remains unverified against the DNA. TRBV21-1 is shown as a pseudogene. The CDR3 has 17 amino acids.

The rearrangement joins TRBV7-9 to TRBJ2-7; TRBD2 might be the D (6 bases). In germline, CDR1 is SEHNR, CDR2 FQNEAQ (reference sequence). Trimming removed 1 base at V and 2 bases at J, with 24 bases between. The CDR3 is made up of 19 amino acids. The CDR3 region has the DNA TGTGCCAGCAGCTTAGTCGGGAAGTATATTGGCGGGGCCGCCTACGAGCAGTACTTC. Its translation is CASSLVGKYIGGAAYEQYF.

The J gene is TRBJ2-1, the V gene TRBV30; D may be TRBD1 (6 bases). Germline CDR1 and CDR2: GTSNPN and SVGIG (reference sequence). V was shortened by 2 bases and J by 9 bases, with 8 bases between the two germline ends. The CDR3 contains 11 residues. CDR3 in DNA: TGTGCCTGGAGTCCACAGGGTGAGCAGTTCTTC. This encodes CAWSPQGEQFF.

V usage is TRBV10-3 and J usage is TRBJ2-1, with D tentatively TRBD2 (6 bases). Germline assignment: CDR1 ENHRY and CDR2 SYGVKD. This CDR3 region has 15 residues. V lost 4 bases, J lost 3 bases, and 13 bases lay in between. The CDR3 DNA follows: TGTGCCATCAGTGTCGAAACTAGCCTCTACAATGAGCAGTTCTTC. Its protein is CAISVETSLYNEQFF.

This chain connects TRBV7-9 to TRBJ2-5; unclear D gene. Germline CDR1 and CDR2: SEHNR and FQNEAQ (reference sequence). The CDR3 spans 14 residues. Deletions cut 3 bases from V and 2 bases from J, with 10 bases between. The CDR3 here is CASSFKWAQETQYF. Written as DNA, the CDR3 is TGTGCCAGCAGCTTTAAATGGGCGCAAGAGACCCAGTACTTC.

The rearrangement uses TRBV3-1 (or the pseudogene TRBV3-2) and TRBJ2-3; 11 bases agree with TRBD2. Germline V gives CDR1 LGHDT, CDR2 YNNKEL (reference sequence). The CDR3 contains 18 residues. Trimming cost V 2 bases and J 0 bases; bases outside gene matches: 7. Written as DNA, the CDR3 is TGTGCCAGCAGCCAAAAGCCTAGCGGGGGGACCAGCACAGATACGCAGTATTTT. This translates into CASSQKPSGGTSTDTQYF.

This chain links TRBV3-1 (or the pseudogene TRBV3-2) with TRBJ1-6; weak D call: TRBD1 (5 bases). CDR3 length equals 15 residues. Trimming pared 4 bases from V and 3 bases from J, leaving 10 bases between. Germline V gives CDR1 LGHDT, CDR2 YNNKEL (reference sequence). This chain's CDR3 is CASSPPGGYNSPLHF. The CDR3 nucleotides are TGTGCCAGCAGCCCTCCGGGGGGCTATAATTCACCCCTCCACTTT.

This chain links TRBV12-3 or TRBV12-4 with TRBJ2-3; 8 bases match TRBD2. The CDR3 is 13 residues long. V shed 7 bases and J 6 bases; nucleotides not matched to a gene: 6. The CDR3 is CASNLAGGDTQYF. The CDR3 DNA reads as TGTGCCAGCAACCTAGCGGGCGGGGATACGCAGTATTTT.

V and J are TRBV10-2 and TRBJ2-7, with TRBD1 matching over 7 bases. V was clipped by 4 bases and J by 7 bases; unmatched bases: 10. The CDR3 totals 14 residues. The germline CDR1 and CDR2 sequences are WSHSY and SAAADI. The CDR3 reads CASSGIDRVGEQYF. CDR3 bases: TGCGCCAGCAGTGGGATTGACAGGGTCGGTGAGCAGTACTTC.

This clone showed up just once. The chain carries TRBV11-2 and TRBJ1-5, with a weak D call TRBD1 (5 bases). Trimming took 5 bases from V and 4 from J, leaving 9 bases between them. Germline assignment: CDR1 SGHAT and CDR2 FQNNGV. The CDR3 loop spans 13 amino acids. CDR3 in amino acids: CASSLTENQPQHF. The CDR3 DNA reads as TGTGCCAGCAGCCTGACAGAGAATCAGCCCCAGCATTTT.

This sequence joins TRBV3-1 (or the pseudogene TRBV3-2) and TRBJ1-6; the D gene is possibly TRBD1 (5 bases). The germline CDR1 and CDR2 sequences are LGHDT and YNNKEL (reference sequence). This CDR3 is 18 amino acids long. V was clipped by 4 bases and J by 7 bases, with 23 bases between them. The CDR3 sequence: CASSRRSRGRAGNSPLHF. Written as DNA, the CDR3 is TGTGCCAGCAGCCGAAGATCGCGGGGCAGGGCGGGGAATTCACCCCTCCACTTT.

This rearrangement joins TRBV27 to TRBJ2-7, with 11 bases fitting TRBD2. This CDR3 has 15 amino acids. Losses at the gene ends were 5 bases for V and 1 base for J; bases not matched to a gene: 4. The germline V gene has CDR1 MNHEY and CDR2 SMNVEV (reference sequence). CDR3 in amino acids: CASSTTSGRSYEQYF. The CDR3 coding sequence is TGTGCCAGCAGTACTACTAGCGGGAGATCCTACGAGCAGTACTTC.

The V call is TRBV28, the J call TRBJ1-6; 11 bases line up with TRBD1. Per germline, CDR1 MDHEN and CDR2 SYDVKM. The V gene end was trimmed by 4 bases and the J gene end by 10 bases; junction bases not matched to a gene: 6. The length of the CDR3 is 15 residues. Here the CDR3 reads CASSSRTGGESPLHF. The CDR3 nucleotides read TGTGCCAGCAGTTCCAGGACAGGGGGCGAATCACCCCTCCACTTT.

The gene calls are TRBV5-4 and TRBJ2-7; 8 positions match TRBD2. With V trimmed by 4 bases and J by 5 bases, 11 bases remained unmatched. CDR3 length: 15 residues. CDR1 SGHNT and CDR2 YYREEE come from the germline V gene (reference sequence). The CDR3 sequence: CASSPRLASFNEQYF. CDR3 coding DNA: TGTGCCAGCAGCCCGCGACTAGCGTCCTTTAACGAGCAGTACTTC. Filled out from reference TRBV5-4 and TRBJ2-7, the complete variable domain reads ETGVTQSPTHLIKTRGQQVTLRCSSQSGHNTVSWYQQALGQGPQFIFQYYREEENGRGNFPPRFSGLQFPNYSSELNVNALELDDSALYLCASSPRLASFNEQYFGPGTRLTVT.

This clone was seen just once. The chain combines TRBV28 with TRBJ1-1; the match to TRBD1 covers 8 bases. The J segment lost 5 bases and the V segment lost 2 bases, leaving 7 bases of the junction unmatched. This CDR3 is built from 15 residues. Germline CDR1 MDHEN, CDR2 SYDVKM. CDR3 sequence (DNA): TGTGCCAGCAGTTTAAACACAGGGGGAGGGACTGAAGCTTTCTTT. Its protein product is CASSLNTGGGTEAFF.

The chain recombines TRBV11-3 with TRBJ1-1, with 7 nucleotides matching TRBD1. In germline, CDR1 is SGHNT, CDR2 YENEEA. The J segment lost 3 bases and the V segment lost 5 bases, leaving 12 bases of the junction unmatched. This CDR3 region has 16 residues. In nucleotides, the CDR3 is TGTGCCAGCAGCCAGACAGGGTATCAGAGTGACACTGAAGCTTTCTTT. Translation gives CASSQTGYQSDTEAFF.

This chain links TRBV20-1 with TRBJ1-6, with D perhaps matching TRBD1 (5 bases). V lost 3 bases, J lost 0 bases, and 12 bases lay in between. The CDR3 loop spans 16 amino acids. Germline CDR1 is DFQATT and CDR2 is SNEGSKA (reference sequence). The CDR3 protein is CSASGTSSSYNSPLHF. The CDR3 DNA follows: TGCAGTGCTAGTGGGACTTCGAGCTCCTATAATTCACCCCTCCACTTT.

This chain connects TRBV7-9 to TRBJ1-5; 7 bases map to TRBD1. The CDR3 sequence is 15 residues long. CDR1 SEHNR and CDR2 FQNEAQ come from the germline V gene (reference sequence). Germline trimming cut 5 bases from V and 1 base from J; bases unmatched to any gene: 5. CDR3 protein: CASSQGVGSNQPQHF. CDR3 DNA sequence: TGTGCCAGCAGCCAGGGGGTGGGGAGCAATCAGCCCCAGCATTTT.

V and J are TRBV10-3 and TRBJ1-1, with 8 bases matching TRBD1. CDR1 and CDR2 from the germline V gene are ENHRY and SYGVKD. J was trimmed by 2 bases and V by 2 bases; bases with no gene match: 7. CDR3 size: 16 residues. This CDR3 is CAISELSGGLNTEAFF. CDR3 DNA sequence: TGTGCCATCAGTGAGCTATCAGGGGGCCTAAACACTGAAGCTTTCTTT.